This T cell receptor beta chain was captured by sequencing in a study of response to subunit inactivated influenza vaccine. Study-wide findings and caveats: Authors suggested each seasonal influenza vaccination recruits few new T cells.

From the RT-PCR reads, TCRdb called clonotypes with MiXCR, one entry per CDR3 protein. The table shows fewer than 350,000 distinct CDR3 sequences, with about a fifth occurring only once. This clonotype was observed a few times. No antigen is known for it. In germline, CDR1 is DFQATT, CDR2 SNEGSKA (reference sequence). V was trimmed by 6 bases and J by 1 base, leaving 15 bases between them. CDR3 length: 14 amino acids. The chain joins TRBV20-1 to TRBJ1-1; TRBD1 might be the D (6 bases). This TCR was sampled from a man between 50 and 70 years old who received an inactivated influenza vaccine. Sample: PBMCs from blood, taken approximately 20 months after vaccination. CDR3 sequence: CSALDGGPNTEAFF. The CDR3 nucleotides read TGCAGTGCATTGGATGGGGGCCCGAACACTGAAGCTTTCTTT.